This entry features one TCR beta chain sequence. Its ends do not fully match the called genes, so a read error is possible. CDR3 length: 13 residues. Looked up from germline, CDR1 is SEHNR and CDR2 is FQNEAQ (reference sequence). Libraries were prepared by immunoSEQ multiplex PCR; TCRdb keeps only in-frame clonotypes and omits some of them. The data hold about 80,000 clones, with 85% to 95% observed a single time. The record originates from a study of T cell changes during pregnancy in multiple sclerosis. The chain couples TRBV7-9 to TRBJ2-7; TRBD1 matches 7 bases. The sequencing here drew on CD4+ T cells from peripheral blood mononuclear cells, taken before pregnancy. This TCR was recovered from a female donor with multiple sclerosis, enrolled in a pregnancy study. CDR3 residues: CASSQLSGGNQNF. CDR3 sequence (DNA): TGTGCCAGCAGTCAACTTTCAGGGGGAAATCAGAACTTC. The full variable domain, its missing parts supplied by reference TRBV7-9 and TRBJ2-7, is DTGVSQNPRHKITKRGQNVTFRCDPISEHNRLYWYRQTLGQGPEFLTYFQNEAQLEKSRLLSDRFSAERPKGSFSTLEIQRTEQGDSAMYLCASSQLSGGNQNFGPGTRLTVT.